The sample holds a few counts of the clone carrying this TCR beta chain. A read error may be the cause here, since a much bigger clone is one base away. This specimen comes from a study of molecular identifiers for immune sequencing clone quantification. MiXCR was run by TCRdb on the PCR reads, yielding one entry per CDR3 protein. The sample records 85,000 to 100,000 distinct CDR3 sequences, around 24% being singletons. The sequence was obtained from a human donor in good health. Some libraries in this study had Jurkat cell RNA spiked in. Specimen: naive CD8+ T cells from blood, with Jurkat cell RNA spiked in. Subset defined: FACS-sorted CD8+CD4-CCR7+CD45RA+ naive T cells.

This CDR3 is CASSFTGLHEQYF. The CDR3, as DNA: TGCGCCAGCAGCTTTACAGGGCTCCACGAGCAGTACTTC. V usage is TRBV5-1 and J usage is TRBJ2-7; D is perhaps TRBD1 (6 bases). This CDR3 has 13 residues. V was clipped by 2 bases and J by 5 bases, with 11 bases between them. The V gene's germline CDR1 is SGHRS and CDR2 YFSETQ.